One and the same sample provided the 17 T cell receptor beta chains below, sequenced in a study of blood T cell repertoires in COVID-19. The table came from immunoSEQ multiplex PCR; TCRdb's copy has only in-frame clones and leaves some out. The data contain 130,000 or so clones, 65% to 80% of them seen just once; the ten biggest clones take up around 16%. Sequencing used peripheral blood. These receptor sequences come from a man aged 45-60 years with acute or convalescent COVID-19.

J is TRBJ2-4 and V is TRBV4-1, with TRBD1 matching 9 bases. Losses at the gene ends were 0 bases for V and 8 bases for J; bases not matched to a gene: 8. The CDR3 spans 16 residues. The germline CDR1 and CDR2 sequences are MGHRA and YSYEKL. This chain's CDR3 is CASSQDLGQGRDIQYF. As DNA, the CDR3 is TGCGCCAGCAGCCAAGATCTTGGACAGGGGAGGGACATTCAGTACTTC.

This chain connects TRBV4-1 to TRBJ1-6; 8 bases align to TRBD1. V shed 4 bases, J shed 5 bases, and the junction held 7 bases outside the gene matches. CDR3 length: 16 amino acids. CDR1 and CDR2 (germline): MGHRA, YSYEKL. The CDR3 sequence: CASSPLDRVDNSPLHF. In nucleotides, the CDR3 is TGCGCCAGCAGCCCTTTGGACAGGGTGGATAATTCACCCCTCCACTTT.

The rearrangement uses TRBV3-1 (or the pseudogene TRBV3-2) and TRBJ2-3; weak D call: TRBD2 (6 bases). Trimming stripped 4 bases from V and 3 bases from J, with 14 bases between. The CDR3 is made up of 15 amino acids. The germline V gene has CDR1 LGHDT and CDR2 YNNKEL (reference sequence). The CDR3 region has the DNA TGTGCCAGCAGCCCGGGACTCGGTTTGACAGATACGCAGTATTTT. It is translated as CASSPGLGLTDTQYF.

This clone was recorded at least ten times. V is TRBV27 and J is TRBJ2-7; 9 positions agree with TRBD1. Germline CDR1 is MNHEY and CDR2 is SMNVEV (reference sequence). The CDR3 is 14 residues long. V lost 6 bases and J lost 7; bases outside the gene matches: 10. CDR3 amino acids: CASRQGQGLREQYF. In DNA form, the CDR3 reads TGTGCCAGCAGACAGGGACAGGGTTTGCGGGAGCAGTACTTC.

This clone has a handful of counts. The chain couples TRBV2 to TRBJ2-7; 12 bases align to TRBD1. Trimming took 6 bases from V and 2 from J; bases not matched to a gene: 8. Germline-derived CDR1 and CDR2 are SNHLY and FYNNEI. This CDR3 contains 16 residues. CDR3 sequence reads: CASRPGTGGHPYEQYF. Written as DNA, the CDR3 is TGTGCCAGCAGGCCAGGGACAGGGGGCCATCCCTACGAGCAGTACTTC.

The CDR3 coding sequence is TGCGCCAGCAGCTTGGCACAGGGAAGCTCCTACGAGCAGTACTTC. It specifies CASSLAQGSSYEQYF. V is TRBV5-1 and J is TRBJ2-7; D perhaps matches TRBD1 (6 bases). Germline V gene lookup returns CDR1 SGHRS and CDR2 YFSETQ. This CDR3 has 15 residues. The V and J ends lost 0 bases and 0 bases respectively, with 10 bases between them.

Only one count was recorded for this clone. The chain links TRBV30 to TRBJ2-3; D possibly corresponds to TRBD2 (5 bases). CDR1 is GTSNPN, CDR2 SVGIG, per germline (reference sequence). This CDR3 is 14 amino acids long. The V and J ends lost 2 bases and 0 bases respectively, with 9 bases between them. CDR3 protein: CAWSPGWSTDTQYF. The CDR3 DNA sequence: TGTGCCTGGAGTCCGGGGTGGAGCACAGATACGCAGTATTTT.

This chain connects TRBV2 to TRBJ1-2, with a possible D match to TRBD1 (6 bases). Germline V gene data show CDR1 as SNHLY and CDR2 as FYNNEI. The CDR3 is 15 residues long. The V end lost 7 bases, the J end lost 0 bases, and 15 bases lay between the germline ends. The CDR3 reads CASITTGAPNYGYTF. CDR3 bases: TGTGCCAGCATCACGACAGGTGCCCCTAACTATGGCTACACCTTC.

This chain joins TRBV14 and TRBJ2-5; 8 bases fit TRBD1. CDR1 is SGHDN and CDR2 is FVKESK in the germline V gene. After removal of 4 bases from V and 6 bases from J, the junction contained 19 bases not matched to a gene. This CDR3 contains 18 residues. The CDR3 spells CASSPGQEFDSGRQTQYF. The DNA of the CDR3 is TGTGCCAGCAGCCCGGGACAGGAATTCGACTCGGGGAGGCAGACCCAGTACTTC.

The chain recombines TRBV27 with TRBJ2-5, with 10 positions matching TRBD2. This CDR3 has 16 amino acids. The germline CDR1 and CDR2 sequences are MNHEY and SMNVEV (reference sequence). Germline trimming cut 4 bases from V and 2 bases from J; bases unmatched to any gene: 7. CDR3 region: CASSWLTSGEQETQYF. CDR3 sequence (DNA): TGTGCCAGCAGTTGGCTTACTAGCGGGGAACAAGAGACCCAGTACTTC.

This clone was observed once. The chain uses TRBV7-3 and TRBJ2-5; D gene uncertain. The CDR3 covers 15 residues. From germline, CDR1 is SGHTA and CDR2 FQGTGA. Between the trimmed V and J ends, which lost 0 bases and 0 bases, there was a span of 8 bases. DNA for the CDR3: TGTGCCAGCAGCTTAACTTCACTGTACCAAGAGACCCAGTACTTC. This encodes CASSLTSLYQETQYF.

This clone was counted only a few times. The chain joins TRBV3-1 (or the pseudogene TRBV3-2) to TRBJ1-5, with D perhaps matching TRBD1 (5 bases). In germline, CDR1 is LGHDT, CDR2 YNNKEL (reference sequence). This CDR3 spans 19 amino acids. Trimming removed 2 bases at V and 1 base at J, with 21 bases between. The CDR3 reads CASSQRGAGGLVSNQPQHF. The CDR3 DNA follows: TGTGCCAGCAGCCAAAGAGGGGCCGGGGGTTTGGTGAGCAATCAGCCCCAGCATTTT.

This chain connects TRBV18 to TRBJ2-7; TRBD1 agrees at 12 bases. V was clipped by 3 bases and J by 6 bases; unmatched bases: 3. The length of the CDR3 is 14 residues. The V gene's germline CDR1 is KGHSH and CDR2 LQKENI. The CDR3 DNA reads TGTGCCAGCTCACCCGGGACAGGGGGCGGCGAGCAGTACGTC. Translation gives CASSPGTGGGEQYV.

Only one count was recorded for this clone. The chain carries TRBV5-1 and TRBJ1-1; TRBD1 aligns across 7 bases. Trimming at V came to 4 bases and at J to 3 bases, leaving 6 bases not matched to a gene. Germline assignment: CDR1 SGHRS and CDR2 YFSETQ. This CDR3 is built from 14 residues. As DNA, the CDR3 is TGCGCCAGCAGCATAGGGGGCTTCTACACTGAAGCTTTCTTT. Translating gives CASSIGGFYTEAFF.

The CDR3 here is CASSHTPERGLGVHEQYF. The CDR3 DNA is TGTGCCAGCAGCCACACCCCAGAACGGGGGTTAGGCGTACACGAGCAGTACTTC. J is TRBJ2-7 and V is TRBV4-2; D perhaps matches TRBD2 (6 bases). The CDR3 runs to 18 residues. Trimming stripped 3 bases from V and 5 bases from J, with 26 bases between. Germline-derived CDR1 and CDR2 are LGHNA and YNFKEQ.

The V call is TRBV11-2, the J call TRBJ2-5; 13 nucleotides match TRBD2. V gave up 5 bases and J gave up 4 bases; unmatched junction bases: 7. CDR3 length: 16 residues. Germline V lookup: CDR1 SGHAT, CDR2 FQNNGV. The CDR3 protein is CASSATSGGGLETQYF. CDR3 bases: TGTGCCAGCAGCGCAACTAGCGGGGGGGGCTTAGAGACCCAGTACTTC.

The V gene is TRBV2, the J gene TRBJ2-3; D remains unclear. The CDR3 loop spans 14 amino acids. V lost 3 bases to trimming and J lost 4 bases, with 11 bases between them. CDR1 and CDR2 from the germline V gene are SNHLY and FYNNEI. The CDR3 DNA follows: TGTGCCAGCAGTGAGAACAGCACCCCAGATACGCAGTATTTT. Translating gives CASSENSTPDTQYF. The full variable domain, completed using reference TRBV2 and TRBJ2-3, is EPEVTQTPSHQVTQMGQEVILRCVPISNHLYFYWYRQILGQKVEFLVSFYNNEISEKSEIFDDQFSVERPDGSNFTLKIRSTKLEDSAMYFCASSENSTPDTQYFGPGTRLTVL.